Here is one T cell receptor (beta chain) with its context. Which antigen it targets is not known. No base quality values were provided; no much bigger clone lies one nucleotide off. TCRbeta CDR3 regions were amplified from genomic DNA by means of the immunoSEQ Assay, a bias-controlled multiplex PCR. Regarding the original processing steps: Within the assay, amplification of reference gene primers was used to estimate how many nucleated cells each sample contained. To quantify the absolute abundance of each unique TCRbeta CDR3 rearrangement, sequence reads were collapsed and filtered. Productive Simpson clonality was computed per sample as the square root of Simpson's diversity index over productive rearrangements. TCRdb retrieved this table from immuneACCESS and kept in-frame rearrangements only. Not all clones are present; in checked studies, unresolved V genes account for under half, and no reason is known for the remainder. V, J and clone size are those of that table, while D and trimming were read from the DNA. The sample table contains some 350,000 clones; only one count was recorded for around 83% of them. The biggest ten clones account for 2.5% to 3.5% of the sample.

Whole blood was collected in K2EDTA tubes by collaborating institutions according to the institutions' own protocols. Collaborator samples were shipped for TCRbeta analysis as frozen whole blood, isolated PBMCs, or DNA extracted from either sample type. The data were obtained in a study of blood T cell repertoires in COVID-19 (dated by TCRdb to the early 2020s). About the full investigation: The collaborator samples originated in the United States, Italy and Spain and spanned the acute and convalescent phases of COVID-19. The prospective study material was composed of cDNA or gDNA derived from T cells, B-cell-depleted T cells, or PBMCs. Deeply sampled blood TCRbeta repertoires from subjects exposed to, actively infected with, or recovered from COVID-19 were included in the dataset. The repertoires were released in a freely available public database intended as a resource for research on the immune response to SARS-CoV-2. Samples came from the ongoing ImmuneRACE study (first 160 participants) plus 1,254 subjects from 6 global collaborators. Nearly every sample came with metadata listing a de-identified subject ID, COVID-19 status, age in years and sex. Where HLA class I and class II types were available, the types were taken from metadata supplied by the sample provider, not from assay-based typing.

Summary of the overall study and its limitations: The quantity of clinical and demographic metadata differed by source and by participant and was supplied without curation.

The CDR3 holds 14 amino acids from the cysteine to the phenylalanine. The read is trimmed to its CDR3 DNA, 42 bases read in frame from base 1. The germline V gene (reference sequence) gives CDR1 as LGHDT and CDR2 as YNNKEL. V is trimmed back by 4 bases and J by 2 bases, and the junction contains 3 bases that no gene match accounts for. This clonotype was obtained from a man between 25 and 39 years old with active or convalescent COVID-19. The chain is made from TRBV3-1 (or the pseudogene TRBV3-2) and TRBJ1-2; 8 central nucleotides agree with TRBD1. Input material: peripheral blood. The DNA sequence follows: TGTGCCAGCAGCCTGGACAGGGCCAACTATGGCTACACCTTC. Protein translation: CASSLDRANYGYTF.